These 20 T cell receptor beta chains share one sample of origin, sequenced in a study of blood T cell repertoires in COVID-19. Here immunoSEQ multiplex PCR was the method, and the copy in TCRdb shows in-frame clones only, minus some. The repertoire consists of 130,000 or so clones, with 80% to 85% occurring once and the leading ten covering 1.4%. Sequenced: peripheral blood. The receptors shown here come from a man between 60 and 75 years old with acute or convalescent COVID-19.

The J gene is TRBJ2-7, the V gene TRBV7-2; 11 positions agree with TRBD2. CDR1 SGHTA and CDR2 FQGNSA come from the germline V gene. V shed 5 bases and J 4 bases; nucleotides not matched to a gene: 7. The CDR3 has 15 amino acids. CDR3 DNA: TGTGCCAGCAGCGAGGGACTAGCGGACTCTTACGAGCAGTACTTC. This gives the protein CASSEGLADSYEQYF.

The V and J genes are TRBV9 and TRBJ1-2; D remains unclear. CDR1 and CDR2 (germline): SGDLS, YYNGEE. V was shortened by 2 bases and J by 1 base, with 6 bases between the two germline ends. The CDR3 spans 13 residues. The CDR3: CASSVQVNYGYTF. In nucleotides, the CDR3 is TGTGCCAGCAGCGTGCAGGTTAACTATGGCTACACCTTC.

The chain employs TRBV14 and TRBJ2-1; TRBD2 matches 16 bases. Germline-derived CDR1 and CDR2 are SGHDN and FVKESK. This CDR3 spans 17 amino acids. V was clipped by 5 bases and J by 4 bases; unmatched bases: 5. This CDR3 reads CASSAGLAGGPYNEQFF. CDR3 bases: TGTGCCAGCAGCGCGGGACTAGCGGGAGGGCCATACAATGAGCAGTTCTTC.

The chain couples TRBV20-1 to TRBJ2-2, with D possibly matching TRBD1 (6 bases). The CDR3 sequence is 15 residues long. Trimming shortened V by 3 bases and J by 6 bases, and 17 bases separated the two germline ends. Germline values: CDR1 DFQATT, CDR2 SNEGSKA (reference sequence). The CDR3 here is CSASRPQGGPGELFF. For the CDR3, the DNA is TGCAGTGCTAGTCGGCCGCAAGGGGGTCCCGGGGAGCTGTTTTTT.

The rearrangement uses TRBV5-1 and TRBJ2-7; 9 bases are shared with TRBD1. J was trimmed by 2 bases and V by 4 bases; bases with no gene match: 13. In germline, CDR1 is SGHRS, CDR2 YFSETQ. The CDR3 is 17 residues long. The CDR3 spells CASSRHRGRDLTYEQYF. The CDR3 nucleotides read TGCGCCAGCAGCCGACACAGGGGGCGCGACCTGACCTACGAGCAGTACTTC.

J is TRBJ1-1 and V is TRBV9; the D gene is possibly TRBD1 (5 bases). The V and J ends lost 4 bases and 2 bases respectively, with 24 bases between them. CDR1 SGDLS and CDR2 YYNGEE come from the germline V gene. The CDR3 is 18 amino acids. The CDR3 region has the DNA TGTGCCAGCAGCTCGAGGACATTACCTCCTGGCCCCAACACTGAAGCTTTCTTT. Encoded protein: CASSSRTLPPGPNTEAFF.

The rearrangement uses TRBV5-4 and TRBJ1-2, with D unresolved. Germline loops: CDR1 SGHNT, CDR2 YYREEE (reference sequence). V lost 4 bases, J lost 4 bases, and 11 bases lay in between. This CDR3 region has 13 residues. Written as DNA, the CDR3 is TGTGCCAGCAGCGCAACGGGAGTCTATGGCTACACCTTC. It yields the protein CASSATGVYGYTF.

The chain couples TRBV5-4 to TRBJ2-5; no clear D. The CDR3 contains 13 residues. V was clipped by 4 bases and J by 2 bases, with 9 bases between them. CDR1 is SGHNT and CDR2 is YYREEE in the germline V gene (reference sequence). This chain's CDR3 is CASSPLRQETQYF. DNA for the CDR3: TGTGCCAGCAGCCCCCTGCGGCAAGAGACCCAGTACTTC. Variable domain in full (rest from reference TRBV5-4 and TRBJ2-5): ETGVTQSPTHLIKTRGQQVTLRCSSQSGHNTVSWYQQALGQGPQFIFQYYREEENGRGNFPPRFSGLQFPNYSSELNVNALELDDSALYLCASSPLRQETQYFGPGTRLLVL.

This chain links TRBV11-3 with TRBJ2-3; D possibly corresponds to TRBD2 (7 bases). V lost 3 bases and J 4 bases, leaving 11 bases between the germline ends. Germline V lookup: CDR1 SGHNT, CDR2 YENEEA. The CDR3 length is 14 residues. CDR3 sequence: CASSLGGASDTQYF. CDR3 bases: TGTGCCAGCAGCTTGGGGGGGGCCTCAGATACGCAGTATTTT.

The chain has TRBV10-2 and TRBJ1-1; D is undetermined. V lost 0 bases, J lost 3 bases, and 14 bases lay in between. The CDR3 spans 16 residues. Per germline, CDR1 WSHSY and CDR2 SAAADI. This chain's CDR3 is CASSESFSRVDTEAFF. The CDR3 nucleotides read TGCGCCAGCAGTGAGTCCTTTTCTCGGGTTGACACTGAAGCTTTCTTT.

V and J are TRBV3-1 (or the pseudogene TRBV3-2) and TRBJ1-3; D gene ambiguous. CDR1 is LGHDT and CDR2 is YNNKEL in the germline V gene (reference sequence). V was clipped by 0 bases and J by 5 bases, with 14 bases between them. The CDR3 is made up of 16 amino acids. The CDR3 bases are TGTGCCAGCAGCCAAGAAGAGGGTTTTTTGAGAAACACCATATATTTT. Amino acids: CASSQEEGFLRNTIYF.

In DNA, the CDR3 is TGTGCCAGCAGCTTAAAGCAGGGTAGTGGCTACACCTTC. This translates into CASSLKQGSGYTF. This chain links TRBV7-6 with TRBJ1-2; weak D call: TRBD1 (5 bases). The CDR3 runs 13 residues. Looked up from germline, CDR1 is SGHVS and CDR2 is FNYEAQ. Trimming shortened V by 2 bases and J by 7 bases, and 11 bases separated the two germline ends. The full variable domain, rest sourced from reference TRBV7-6 and TRBJ1-2, is GAGVSQSPRYKVTKRGQDVALRCDPISGHVSLYWYRQALGQGPEFLTYFNYEAQQDKSGLPNDRFSAERPEGSISTLTIQRTEQRDSAMYRCASSLKQGSGYTFGSGTRLTVV.

This chain joins TRBV14 and TRBJ2-2, with a tentative D call TRBD1 (6 bases). The CDR3 sequence is 16 residues long. Germline V CDR1 and CDR2: SGHDN, FVKESK. V was trimmed by 2 bases and J by 7 bases, leaving 17 bases between them. The CDR3 protein is CASSQFSGGIGGELFF. CDR3 DNA sequence: TGTGCCAGCAGCCAATTTTCTGGGGGCATCGGCGGGGAGCTGTTTTTT.

V gene TRBV29-1 combines with J gene TRBJ2-3; possible D gene TRBD1, 6 bases. The length of the CDR3 is 14 residues. Germline V gene lookup returns CDR1 SQVTM and CDR2 ANQGSEA. Trimming stripped 4 bases from V and 1 base from J, with 12 bases between. CDR3 DNA: TGCAGCGTTGGTGAGGCAGGGGGCACAGATACGCAGTATTTT. This gives the protein CSVGEAGGTDTQYF.

This clone appeared a single time. The V call is TRBV5-1, the J call TRBJ2-2, with 8 bases identical to TRBD1. J was trimmed by 4 bases and V by 6 bases; bases with no gene match: 8. This CDR3 is 15 amino acids long. Germline-derived CDR1 and CDR2 are SGHRS and YFSETQ. CDR3 in amino acids: CASTPTGDITGELFF. CDR3 nucleotide sequence: TGCGCCAGCACCCCGACAGGGGACATCACCGGGGAGCTGTTTTTT. Using reference TRBV5-1 and TRBJ2-2 for the parts outside the CDR3, the full variable domain is KAGVTQTPRYLIKTRGQQVTLSCSPISGHRSVSWYQQTPGQGLQFLFEYFSETQRNKGNFPGRFSGRQFSNSRSEMNVSTLELGDSALYLCASTPTGDITGELFFGEGSRLTVL.

The CDR3 coding sequence is TGTGCCAGTAGTAAGACTAGCGGGAGGCTTGGAACCGGGGAGCTGTTTTTT. Encoded protein: CASSKTSGRLGTGELFF. The V gene is TRBV19, the J gene TRBJ2-2, with 13 positions matching TRBD2. The CDR3 runs to 17 residues. Germline CDR1 is LNHDA and CDR2 is SQIVND (reference sequence). With 4 bases clipped from V and 5 bases from J, the junction kept 7 bases outside the gene matches.

This rearrangement joins TRBV3-1 (or the pseudogene TRBV3-2) to TRBJ1-2, with D maybe TRBD1 (6 bases). V was shortened by 2 bases and J by 0 bases, with 7 bases between the two germline ends. Germline CDR1 is LGHDT and CDR2 is YNNKEL (reference sequence). CDR3 size: 14 residues. The CDR3 DNA sequence: TGTGCCAGCAGCCAAAACAGGGCTAACTATGGCTACACCTTC. Residues: CASSQNRANYGYTF.

This rearrangement joins TRBV4-1 to TRBJ2-5; 9 bases agree with TRBD1. Germline V lookup: CDR1 MGHRA, CDR2 YSYEKL. The CDR3 is 18 amino acids. V trimming: 4 bases; J trimming: 4 bases; junction bases outside the gene matches: 16. CDR3 nucleotide sequence: TGCGCCAGCAGCCGGACAGGGGAAGGCTGGTCTATTATAGAGACCCAGTACTTC. This sequence encodes CASSRTGEGWSIIETQYF.

This chain's CDR3 is CSVAGLAGGTNTGELFF. The CDR3 region has the DNA TGCAGCGTGGCGGGACTAGCGGGAGGAACCAACACCGGGGAGCTGTTTTTT. This rearrangement joins TRBV29-1 to TRBJ2-2; TRBD2 agrees at 15 bases. This CDR3 spans 17 amino acids. J lost 2 bases, V lost 6 bases, and 7 bases had no gene match. Germline CDR1 and CDR2: SQVTM and ANQGSEA.

As DNA, the CDR3 is TGTGCCAGCAGCAATATGGGGCGGAATAACACTGAAGCTTTCTTT. Translation gives CASSNMGRNNTEAFF. The V gene is TRBV21-1, the J gene TRBJ1-1; the D call of TRBD1 is as the table states it, not checked on the DNA. TRBV21-1 is a documented pseudogene. CDR3 size: 15 residues.